These 15 T cell receptor beta chains originate from one sample sequenced in a study of radiation and T cells in renal cell carcinoma. Time point: blood 2 weeks post-SBRT. Treatment specified: 15 Gy SBRT to primary tumor, nephrectomy 4 weeks later. Assay: immunoSEQ multiplex PCR; the TCRdb copy retains only in-frame clones and omits some. The sample has just over 150,000 clones; around 90% are singletons. Sequencing was performed on blood, taken from a patient whose treatment included radiotherapy and nephrectomy. Receptor source: a woman between 45 and 60 years old with renal cell carcinoma.

The chain employs TRBV5-1 and TRBJ2-7, with TRBD1 matching over 9 bases. The J segment lost 12 bases and the V segment lost 4 bases, leaving 11 bases of the junction unmatched. Germline V lookup: CDR1 SGHRS, CDR2 YFSETQ. The CDR3 spans 13 residues. The CDR3 reads CASSPAGQGRSYF. DNA of the CDR3: TGCGCCAGCAGCCCGGCGGGACAGGGACGTTCGTACTTC.

The chain combines TRBV5-3 with TRBJ1-5; TRBD1 might be the D (5 bases). TRBV5-3 is designated an ORF whose function remains uncertain. This CDR3 comprises 16 residues. The V and J ends lost 3 bases and 1 base respectively, with 14 bases between them. The CDR3 here is CARSCPGRKSNQPQHF. The DNA for the CDR3 is TGTGCCAGAAGCTGTCCGGGACGGAAGAGCAATCAGCCCCAGCATTTT.

The chain employs TRBV7-2 and TRBJ1-5; no clear D gene. The CDR3 loop spans 14 amino acids. CDR1 SGHTA and CDR2 FQGNSA come from the germline V gene. Trimming stripped 0 bases from V and 4 bases from J, with 7 bases between. CDR3 sequence reads: CASSLALANQPQHF. In nucleotides, the CDR3 is TGTGCCAGCAGCTTAGCGCTGGCAAATCAGCCCCAGCATTTT.

The genes are TRBV4-1 and TRBJ1-1, with no clear D. Germline loops: CDR1 MGHRA, CDR2 YSYEKL. V was trimmed by 1 base and J by 0 bases, leaving 9 bases between them. The CDR3 sequence is 15 residues long. In nucleotides, the CDR3 is TGCGCCAGCAGCCAAGTTGGGCAGGTGAACACTGAAGCTTTCTTT. Translating it yields CASSQVGQVNTEAFF.

V is TRBV19 and J is TRBJ1-5; TRBD1 might be the D (5 bases). The germline V and J ends were trimmed by 7 bases and 15 bases, with 25 bases remaining between them. In germline, CDR1 is LNHDA, CDR2 SQIVND (reference sequence). The CDR3 is 14 residues long. CDR3 sequence reads: CASTNIPGGANLHF. CDR3 nucleotides: TGTGCCAGTACCAATATACCCGGCGGGGCCAATTTGCATTTT.

The V call is TRBV5-5, the J call TRBJ2-1; D is possibly TRBD2 (5 bases). From germline, CDR1 is SGHKS and CDR2 YYEKEE (reference sequence). V was cut by 4 bases and J by 0 bases, with 14 bases left in between. CDR3 length equals 16 residues. CDR3 in DNA: TGTGCCAGCAGCCGCCGGACTGATAGCTCCTACAATGAGCAGTTCTTC. This encodes CASSRRTDSSYNEQFF.

The genes are TRBV5-4 and TRBJ1-6, with 9 bases lining up with TRBD1. Germline CDR1 reads SGHNT; CDR2 reads YYREEE (reference sequence). With V trimmed by 4 bases and J by 8 bases, 7 bases remained unmatched. The CDR3 runs to 15 residues. CDR3 coding DNA: TGTGCCAGCAGCAATAAACGACAGGGGGATTCACCCCTCCACTTT. Encoded protein: CASSNKRQGDSPLHF.

The CDR3 nucleotides read TGTGCCAGCAGCTACGGGAGGGCTTTACGCAATGAGCAGTTCTTC. Encoded protein: CASSYGRALRNEQFF. The V and J genes are TRBV7-2 and TRBJ2-1; 8 positions match TRBD2. Germline values: CDR1 SGHTA, CDR2 FQGNSA. The CDR3 totals 15 residues. The ends lost 4 bases at V and 6 bases at J; junction bases unmatched: 8.

The chain has TRBV7-2 and TRBJ1-2, with a possible D match to TRBD1 (5 bases). Trimming pared 5 bases from V and 5 bases from J, leaving 18 bases between. Germline CDR1 reads SGHTA; CDR2 reads FQGNSA. The CDR3 runs to 15 residues. In DNA form, the CDR3 reads TGTGCCAGCAGCCCACTCCCGGGCGGGGGATATGGCTACACCTTC. This codes for CASSPLPGGGYGYTF.

Only a few counts were recorded for this clone. The chain joins TRBV2 to TRBJ2-2, with D perhaps matching TRBD2 (5 bases). Deletions cut 3 bases from V and 5 bases from J, with 16 bases between. Germline V gives CDR1 SNHLY, CDR2 FYNNEI. There are 16 residues in the CDR3. The CDR3 DNA is TGTGCCAGCAGTGATAATGTCGGGCTAGCAACCGGGGAGCTGTTTTTT. Protein product: CASSDNVGLATGELFF.

The V call is TRBV7-6, the J call TRBJ2-7, with TRBD2 matching over 15 bases. Germline CDR1 reads SGHVS; CDR2 reads FNYEAQ. The CDR3 runs 15 residues. Unmatched junction bases numbered 3, after V lost 5 bases and J lost 4 bases. The CDR3, as DNA: TGTGCCAGCAGCCGGGGACTAGCGGGGGGTTACGAGCAGTACTTC. Protein: CASSRGLAGGYEQYF. Full variable domain (outside the CDR3, taken from reference TRBV7-6 and TRBJ2-7): GAGVSQSPRYKVTKRGQDVALRCDPISGHVSLYWYRQALGQGPEFLTYFNYEAQQDKSGLPNDRFSAERPEGSISTLTIQRTEQRDSAMYRCASSRGLAGGYEQYFGPGTRLTVT.

This clone was recorded once. Other DNA variants within this sample encode the same CDR3. V is TRBV19 and J is TRBJ2-5, with TRBD1 identical over 7 bases. Germline values: CDR1 LNHDA, CDR2 SQIVND (reference sequence). V shed 2 bases, J shed 2 bases, and the junction held 5 bases outside the gene matches. CDR3 length equals 15 residues. CDR3 in amino acids: CASSIPGTEQETQYF. The CDR3 nucleotides read TGTGCCAGTAGTATACCCGGGACAGAGCAAGAGACCCAGTACTTC.

In this sample, this clone turned up a few times. V usage is TRBV30 and J usage is TRBJ2-7, with D unclear. V gave up 2 bases and J gave up 4 bases, with 9 bases separating them. From germline, CDR1 is GTSNPN and CDR2 SVGIG (reference sequence). The CDR3 loop spans 12 amino acids. CDR3 loop: CAWSQSVYEQYF. As DNA, the CDR3 is TGTGCCTGGAGTCAAAGTGTTTACGAGCAGTACTTC.

J is TRBJ1-2 and V is TRBV19; D is perhaps TRBD1 (5 bases). There are 14 residues in the CDR3. The ends were cut back, 7 bases at V and 2 bases at J, with 14 bases in the middle. Germline V gene data show CDR1 as LNHDA and CDR2 as SQIVND (reference sequence). CDR3 DNA: TGTGCCAGTAACCCGGGACTGACGAACTATGGCTACACCTTC. Protein product: CASNPGLTNYGYTF.

Only a few counts were recorded for this clone. This chain joins TRBV9 and TRBJ2-2; 7 bases are shared with TRBD2. CDR3 size: 14 residues. V lost 2 bases to trimming and J lost 7 bases; unmatched junction nucleotides: 5. CDR1 SGDLS and CDR2 YYNGEE come from the germline V gene. The CDR3 nucleotides are TGTGCCAGCAGCGTCCGTTCTAGCGGCGGGGAGCTGTTTTTT. Translated, it gives CASSVRSSGGELFF.